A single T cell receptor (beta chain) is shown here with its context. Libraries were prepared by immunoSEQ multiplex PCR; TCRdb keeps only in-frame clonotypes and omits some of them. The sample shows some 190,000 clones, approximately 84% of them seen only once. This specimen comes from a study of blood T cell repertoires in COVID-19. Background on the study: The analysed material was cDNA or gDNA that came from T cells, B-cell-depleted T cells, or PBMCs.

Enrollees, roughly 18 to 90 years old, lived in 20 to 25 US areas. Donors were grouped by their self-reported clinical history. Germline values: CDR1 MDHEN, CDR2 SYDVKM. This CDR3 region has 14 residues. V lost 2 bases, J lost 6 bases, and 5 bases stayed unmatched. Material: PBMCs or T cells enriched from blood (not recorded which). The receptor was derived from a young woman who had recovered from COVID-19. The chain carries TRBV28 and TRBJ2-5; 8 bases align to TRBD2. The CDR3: CASSLSQRGKTQYF. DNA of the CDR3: TGTGCCAGCAGTTTAAGCCAGCGGGGGAAGACCCAGTACTTC.